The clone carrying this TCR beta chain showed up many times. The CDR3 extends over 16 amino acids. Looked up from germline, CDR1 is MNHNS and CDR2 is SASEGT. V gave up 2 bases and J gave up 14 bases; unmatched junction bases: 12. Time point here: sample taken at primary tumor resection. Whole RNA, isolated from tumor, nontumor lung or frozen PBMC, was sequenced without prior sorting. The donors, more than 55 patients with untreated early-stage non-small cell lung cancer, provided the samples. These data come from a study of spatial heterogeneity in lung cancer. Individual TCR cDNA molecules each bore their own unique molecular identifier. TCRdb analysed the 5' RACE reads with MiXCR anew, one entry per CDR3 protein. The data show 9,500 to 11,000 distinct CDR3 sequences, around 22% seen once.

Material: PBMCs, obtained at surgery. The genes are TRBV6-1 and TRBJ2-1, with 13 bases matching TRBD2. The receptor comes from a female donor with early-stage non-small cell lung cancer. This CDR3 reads CASSERTSGGPLREFF. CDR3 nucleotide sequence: TGTGCCAGCAGTGAACGGACTAGCGGGGGCCCCCTTCGTGAGTTCTTC.